This T cell receptor beta chain was sequenced for a study of shared clonotypes between healthy human individuals. CDR1 SGHVS and CDR2 FNYEAQ come from the germline V gene. Trimming took off 4 bases at V and 2 bases at J, with 14 bases between the two ends. This CDR3 comprises 16 residues. The split of CD4+ cells yielded CD45RA+ naive and CD45RA-negative memory subsets. Here immunoSEQ multiplex PCR was the method, and the copy in TCRdb shows in-frame clones only, minus some. The sample contains 2 million to 3 million clones, approximately 93% of which appear only once. Specimen: naive CD4+ T cells from PBMCs. Subset given: CD45RA+ positively selected. The TCR sequence derives from a man aged 18 to 35 in good health. Some clones in this sample may be carry-over from other donors' samples. This sequence joins TRBV7-6 and TRBJ2-2; no clear D gene. CDR3 residues: CASSSLGRGNTGELFF. The CDR3 DNA is TGTGCCAGCAGCTCCTTAGGCCGCGGAAACACCGGGGAGCTGTTTTTT.